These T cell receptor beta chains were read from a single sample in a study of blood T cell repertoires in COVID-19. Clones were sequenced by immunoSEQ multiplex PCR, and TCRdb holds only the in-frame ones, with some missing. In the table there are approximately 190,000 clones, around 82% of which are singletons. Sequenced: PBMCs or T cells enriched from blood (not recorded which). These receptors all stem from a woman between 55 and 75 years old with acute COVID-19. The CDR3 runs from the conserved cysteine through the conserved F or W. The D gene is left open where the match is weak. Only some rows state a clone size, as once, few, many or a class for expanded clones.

CDR3 DNA: TGTGCCAGCAGCTCACTAGCGAACGCGTACGAGCAGTACTTC
CDR3 protein: CASSSLANAYEQYF
D gene: TRBD2
J gene: TRBJ2-7
V gene: TRBV11-2
clone size: -

CDR3 DNA: TGTGCCAGCAGCTTCGGGAGGACCTACAATGAGCAGTTCTTC
CDR3 protein: CASSFGRTYNEQFF
D gene: TRBD2
J gene: TRBJ2-1
V gene: TRBV13
clone size: -

CDR3 DNA: TGTGCCAGCAGTTTATTTGCAGGGAGGGAGCAGTTCTTC
CDR3 protein: CASSLFAGREQFF
D gene: -
J gene: TRBJ2-1
V gene: TRBV27
clone size: few

CDR3 DNA: TGTGCCAGCAGGGGCAGGGGAAACACTGAAGCTTTCTTT
CDR3 protein: CASRGRGNTEAFF
D gene: -
J gene: TRBJ1-1
V gene: TRBV12-3/TRBV12-4
clone size: -

CDR3 DNA: TGTGCCAGCAGACCAAGTGGTGGGACAGGAGAAAAACTGTTTTTT
CDR3 protein: CASRPSGGTGEKLFF
D gene: TRBD1
J gene: TRBJ1-4
V gene: TRBV7-9
clone size: once

CDR3 DNA: TGTGCCAGTAGTATCCAGACAGGTCGAAGGGATGGCTACACCTTC
CDR3 protein: CASSIQTGRRDGYTF
D gene: -
J gene: TRBJ1-2
V gene: TRBV19
clone size: -

CDR3 DNA: TGTGCCACCAGTGATCCTACGCGAGGACTAGAGCTCACAGATACGCAGTATTTT
CDR3 protein: CATSDPTRGLELTDTQYF
D gene: TRBD2
J gene: TRBJ2-3
V gene: TRBV24-1
clone size: once

CDR3 DNA: TGCGCCAGCATGAGAAGCGGGAGTTGGGGTGAGCAGTTCTTC
CDR3 protein: CASMRSGSWGEQFF
D gene: TRBD2
J gene: TRBJ2-1
V gene: TRBV10-2
clone size: -

CDR3 DNA: TGTGCCAGCAGCCCTTGGACAGGGAGCGGCAATCAGCCCCAGCATTTT
CDR3 protein: CASSPWTGSGNQPQHF
D gene: TRBD1
J gene: TRBJ1-5
V gene: TRBV7-2
clone size: -

CDR3 DNA: TGTGCCAGCAGTGAATCGGAACAGGGCTGGAGCACTGAAGCTTTCTTT
CDR3 protein: CASSESEQGWSTEAFF
D gene: -
J gene: TRBJ1-1
V gene: TRBV25-1
clone size: -

CDR3 DNA: TGTGCCAGCGTTAGGGGGAGCAATCAGCCCCAGCATTTT
CDR3 protein: CASVRGSNQPQHF
D gene: -
J gene: TRBJ1-5
V gene: TRBV12-3/TRBV12-4
clone size: -

CDR3 DNA: TGTGCCAGCAGCCTCGGGGTAGCGGGAGGGGGCACAGATACGCAGTATTTT
CDR3 protein: CASSLGVAGGGTDTQYF
D gene: TRBD2
J gene: TRBJ2-3
V gene: TRBV7-2
clone size: -

CDR3 DNA: TGCGCCAGCAGCCTCGCACAAACCCCGGGACCGCAGGGGAATCAGCCCCAGCATTTT
CDR3 protein: CASSLAQTPGPQGNQPQHF
D gene: -
J gene: TRBJ1-5
V gene: TRBV4-1
clone size: -

CDR3 DNA: TGTGCCAGTACCCTACAGGGGGCGGGTAACTATGGCTACACCTTC
CDR3 protein: CASTLQGAGNYGYTF
D gene: TRBD1
J gene: TRBJ1-2
V gene: TRBV19
clone size: -

CDR3 DNA: TGTGCCAGCAGTGACGAGAACGGGGGGACAGATACGCAGTATTTT
CDR3 protein: CASSDENGGTDTQYF
D gene: TRBD2
J gene: TRBJ2-3
V gene: TRBV6-4
clone size: -

CDR3 DNA: TGTGCCACTACCCCCGGACAGGGGGCTTTCTATGGCTACACCTTC
CDR3 protein: CATTPGQGAFYGYTF
D gene: TRBD1
J gene: TRBJ1-2
V gene: TRBV27
clone size: -

CDR3 DNA: TGTGCCAGCAGTTCCCGGACAGAACCCCTTGCAACTAATGAAAAACTGTTTTTT
CDR3 protein: CASSSRTEPLATNEKLFF
D gene: -
J gene: TRBJ1-4
V gene: TRBV27
clone size: -

CDR3 DNA: TGTGCCACCAGTGACTATTGGACAGGTAGGAGCTCCTACAATGAGCAGTTCTTC
CDR3 protein: CATSDYWTGRSSYNEQFF
D gene: TRBD1
J gene: TRBJ2-1
V gene: TRBV24-1
clone size: -

CDR3 DNA: TGTGCCAGCAGTCCGACAGGGACAGATACGCAGTATTTT
CDR3 protein: CASSPTGTDTQYF
D gene: TRBD1
J gene: TRBJ2-3
V gene: TRBV6-4
clone size: -

CDR3 DNA: TGTGCCAGCAGTTTACCCGGACAGGAAGATAATTCACCCCTCCACTTT
CDR3 protein: CASSLPGQEDNSPLHF
D gene: TRBD1
J gene: TRBJ1-6
V gene: TRBV28
clone size: -

CDR3 DNA: TGCGCCAGCAGCTTGGACAGGCCGGTGTTAGAGACCCAGTACTTC
CDR3 protein: CASSLDRPVLETQYF
D gene: -
J gene: TRBJ2-5
V gene: TRBV5-1
clone size: -

CDR3 DNA: TGTGCCAGCAGTGATTCGGGCACAGGGGGTGGCTACACCTTC
CDR3 protein: CASSDSGTGGGYTF
D gene: TRBD1
J gene: TRBJ1-2
V gene: TRBV2
clone size: -

CDR3 DNA: TGTGCCTGGAGAGACGACAACGATACGCAGTATTTT
CDR3 protein: CAWRDDNDTQYF
D gene: -
J gene: TRBJ2-3
V gene: TRBV30
clone size: -

CDR3 DNA: TGTGCCAGCTCCCTCGACAGGCTACTTAATTCACCCCTCCACTTT
CDR3 protein: CASSLDRLLNSPLHF
D gene: -
J gene: TRBJ1-6
V gene: TRBV18
clone size: -

CDR3 DNA: TGTGCCAGCAGTAGCCTTGGGACAGTCACTGGGGCCAACGTCCTGACTTTC
CDR3 protein: CASSSLGTVTGANVLTF
D gene: TRBD1
J gene: TRBJ2-6
V gene: TRBV27
clone size: -